This T cell receptor (beta chain) was profiled in a study of tumor-infiltrating lymphocytes in primary liver carcinoma. It was unsorted whole blood that yielded blood RNA, and germline DNA was also extracted. Chronic HBV infection, which was untreated, was present in the patients. The germline gives CDR1 SGHDT, CDR2 YYEEEE. The CDR3 consists of 16 residues. Trimming took 4 bases from V and 6 from J, leaving 23 bases between them. Researchers generated TCR beta cDNA from about 460 ng of total RNA, relying on a constant-region primer. Three nested multiplex PCR rounds, a slightly modified ARM-PCR method, built the TCR beta libraries. PCR rounds one and two used TRBV1-TRBV30 forward primers with a C-beta reverse primer for 10 cycles each. TCRdb redid the calling of the multiplex PCR reads with MiXCR, one entry per CDR3 protein. The sample holds fewer than 350,000 distinct CDR3 sequences, around three fifths seen once.

General study points: Lower overlap was observed for tumor-adjacent and tumor-blood pairs relative to tumor region pairs.

This clonotype was seen just once. Antigen unknown. The sequence came from a man aged 35 to 55 with primary liver carcinoma and hepatitis B virus infection. The V gene is TRBV5-6, the J gene TRBJ2-7, with a possible D match to TRBD1 (5 bases). Material for sequencing was peripheral blood. Written as DNA, the CDR3 is TGTGCCAGCAGCAGAGACTGGACATGGTCGGCCGGCGAGCAGTACTTC. It codes for CASSRDWTWSAGEQYF.